Reported below is one T cell receptor (beta chain). Its antigen is unknown. This specimen belongs to a study of graft-versus-host responses after intestinal transplantation. Looking at the study overall: Recipients got multivisceral, liver-intestinal, or isolated intestinal transplants.

The assay was immunoSEQ multiplex PCR, and TCRdb's table has in-frame clones only and misses some. This sample has about 120,000 clones, with about 93% found just once. Germline V gene sequence: CDR1 LGHNA, CDR2 YNFKEQ. V trimming: 3 bases; J trimming: 6 bases; junction bases outside the gene matches: 13. The CDR3 consists of 16 residues. Here the sequenced sample was unstimulated CD4+ T cells sorted from spleen or lymph node cells, taken before intestinal transplant. This TCR was recovered from a human donor who received an intestinal transplant. The chain recombines TRBV4-2 with TRBJ2-7; TRBD2 matches at 8 bases. For the CDR3, the DNA is TGTGCCAGCAGCCAGGCCGGGACTAGGGAGGGACGCGAGCAGTACTTC. Encoded protein: CASSQAGTREGREQYF.